Given below is one T cell receptor beta chain in context. The antigen is unknown. The data were produced by immunoSEQ multiplex PCR, yet TCRdb's version contains in-frame clones alone and is incomplete. The top ten clones hold roughly 1.8% of a sample with over 55,000 clones, 90% of them seen once. This specimen comes from a study of OX40 agonist ivuxolimab in advanced cancers. As for the study in general: Ivuxolimab, an agonistic anti-OX40 (CD134) antibody, was given to patients. The dose-escalation cohort had hepatocellular carcinoma, melanoma, renal cell or head and neck cancer. Study-wide results and caveats: At 0.1 to 3.0 mg/kg, CD4+ and CD8+ blood T cells expanded clonally by week 6. Also present in some nonresponders was a low level of normalized T-cell clonal expansion.

This TCR was recovered from an adult with an advanced solid tumor such as melanoma, head and neck, liver or kidney cancer. Here the sequenced sample was CD4+ or CD8+ T cells sorted from blood, taken in a trial of the OX40 agonist ivuxolimab.

The CDR3 nucleotides read TGTGCCAGTAATTGGGGGTGGAACACTGAAGCTTTCTTT. Protein: CASNWGWNTEAFF. V gene TRBV6-6 combines with J gene TRBJ1-1; D may be TRBD1 (5 bases). The CDR3 has 13 residues. Trimming took off 9 bases at V and 1 base at J, with 12 bases between the two ends. The germline CDR1 and CDR2 sequences are MNHNY and SVGAGI (reference sequence).